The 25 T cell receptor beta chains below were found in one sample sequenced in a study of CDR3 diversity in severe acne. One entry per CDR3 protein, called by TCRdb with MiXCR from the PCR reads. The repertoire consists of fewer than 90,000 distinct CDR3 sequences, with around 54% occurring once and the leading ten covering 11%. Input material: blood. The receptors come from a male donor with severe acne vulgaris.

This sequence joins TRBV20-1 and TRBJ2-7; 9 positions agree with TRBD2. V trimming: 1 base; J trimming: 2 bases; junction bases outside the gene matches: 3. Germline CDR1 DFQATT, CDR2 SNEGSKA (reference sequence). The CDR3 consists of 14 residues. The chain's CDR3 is CSARAASGTYEQYF. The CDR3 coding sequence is TGCAGTGCTAGAGCGGCTAGCGGGACCTACGAGCAGTACTTC.

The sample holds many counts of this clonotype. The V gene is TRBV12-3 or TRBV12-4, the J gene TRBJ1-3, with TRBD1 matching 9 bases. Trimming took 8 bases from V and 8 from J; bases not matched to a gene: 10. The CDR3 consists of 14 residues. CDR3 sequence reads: CASGNATGGHTIYF. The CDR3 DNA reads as TGTGCCAGCGGAAACGCGACAGGGGGGCACACCATATATTTT.

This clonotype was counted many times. In DNA, the CDR3 is TGTGCCAGCAGCTTGCTGGACAGATATGGCTACACCTTC. It encodes CASSLLDRYGYTF. The genes are TRBV5-6 and TRBJ1-2; TRBD1 might be the D (6 bases). The CDR3 length is 13 residues. Between the trimmed V and J ends, which lost 1 base and 5 bases, there was a span of 9 bases. Germline V gene data show CDR1 as SGHDT and CDR2 as YYEEEE.

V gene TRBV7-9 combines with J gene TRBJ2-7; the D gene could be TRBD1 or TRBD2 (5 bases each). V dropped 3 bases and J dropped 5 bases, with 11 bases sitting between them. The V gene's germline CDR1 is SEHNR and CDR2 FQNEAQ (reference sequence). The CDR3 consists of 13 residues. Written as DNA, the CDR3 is TGTGCCAGCAGCTTGGGTTCGGGGCACGAGCAGTACTTC. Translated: CASSLGSGHEQYF. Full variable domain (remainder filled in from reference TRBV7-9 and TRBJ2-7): DTGVSQNPRHKITKRGQNVTFRCDPISEHNRLYWYRQTLGQGPEFLTYFQNEAQLEKSRLLSDRFSAERPKGSFSTLEIQRTEQGDSAMYLCASSLGSGHEQYFGPGTRLTVT.

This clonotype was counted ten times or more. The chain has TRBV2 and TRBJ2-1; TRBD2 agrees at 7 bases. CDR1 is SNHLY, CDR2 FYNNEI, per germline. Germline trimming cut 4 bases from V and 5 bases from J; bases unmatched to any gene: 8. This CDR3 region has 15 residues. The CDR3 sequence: CASSVEGGANNEQFF. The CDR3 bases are TGTGCCAGCAGTGTAGAGGGAGGGGCGAACAATGAGCAGTTCTTC.

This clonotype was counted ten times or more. The CDR3 DNA reads as TGTGCCACCCGGGGGTGGATTTATAGCAATCAGCCCCAGCATTTT. This translates into CATRGWIYSNQPQHF. The chain carries TRBV6-4 and TRBJ1-5; D perhaps matches TRBD1 (5 bases). Germline CDR1 MRHNA, CDR2 SNTAGT. CDR3 length equals 15 residues. V lost 10 bases to trimming and J lost 0 bases, with 16 bases between them.

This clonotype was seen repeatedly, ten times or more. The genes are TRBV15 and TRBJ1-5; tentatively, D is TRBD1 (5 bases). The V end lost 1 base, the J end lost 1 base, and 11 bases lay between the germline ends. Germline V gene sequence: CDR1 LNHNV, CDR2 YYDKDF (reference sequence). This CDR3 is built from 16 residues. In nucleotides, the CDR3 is TGTGCCACCAGCAGAGTCCAGGGACTAAGCAATCAGCCCCAGCATTTT. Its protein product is CATSRVQGLSNQPQHF.

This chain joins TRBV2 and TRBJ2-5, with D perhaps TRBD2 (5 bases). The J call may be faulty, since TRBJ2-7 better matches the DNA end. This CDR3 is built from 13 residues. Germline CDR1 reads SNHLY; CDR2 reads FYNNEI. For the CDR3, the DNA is TGTGCCAGCAGTGAGGCGGGCCGCTACGAGCAGTACTTC. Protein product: CASSEAGRYEQYF.

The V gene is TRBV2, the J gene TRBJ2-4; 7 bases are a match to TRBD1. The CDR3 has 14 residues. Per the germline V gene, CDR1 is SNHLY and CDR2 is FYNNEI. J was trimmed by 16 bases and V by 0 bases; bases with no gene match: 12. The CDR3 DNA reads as TGTGCCAGCAGTGAAGCAGGTGGTGGGGACAGAGCCTACTTC. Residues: CASSEAGGGDRAYF.

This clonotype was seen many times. The CDR3 coding sequence is TGCAGCGTTACGCGGGGACAGATTTTCACAGATACGCAGTATTTT. It specifies CSVTRGQIFTDTQYF. The chain combines TRBV29-1 with TRBJ2-3; D perhaps matches TRBD1 (7 bases). The germline gives CDR1 SQVTM, CDR2 ANQGSEA. V gave up 5 bases and J gave up 2 bases, with 17 bases separating them. The CDR3 runs to 15 residues.

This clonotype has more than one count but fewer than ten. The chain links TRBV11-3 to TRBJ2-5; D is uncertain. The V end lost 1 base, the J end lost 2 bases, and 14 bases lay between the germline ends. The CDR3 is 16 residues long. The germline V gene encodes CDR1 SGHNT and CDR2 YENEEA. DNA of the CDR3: TGTGCCAGCAGCTTAGGAACGGTCGGTACACAAGAGACCCAGTACTTC. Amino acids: CASSLGTVGTQETQYF. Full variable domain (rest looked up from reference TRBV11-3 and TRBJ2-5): EAGVVQSPRYKIIEKKQPVAFWCNPISGHNTLYWYLQNLGQGPELLIRYENEEAVDDSQLPKDRFSAERLKGVDSTLKIQPAELGDSAVYLCASSLGTVGTQETQYFGPGTRLLVL.

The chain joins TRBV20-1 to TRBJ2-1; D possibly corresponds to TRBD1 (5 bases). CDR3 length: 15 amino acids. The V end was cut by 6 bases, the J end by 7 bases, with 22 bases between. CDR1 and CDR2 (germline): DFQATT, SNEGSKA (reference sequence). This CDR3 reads CSAHPEDSSLNEQFF. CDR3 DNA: TGCAGTGCCCATCCTGAAGACAGCAGCTTAAATGAGCAGTTCTTC.

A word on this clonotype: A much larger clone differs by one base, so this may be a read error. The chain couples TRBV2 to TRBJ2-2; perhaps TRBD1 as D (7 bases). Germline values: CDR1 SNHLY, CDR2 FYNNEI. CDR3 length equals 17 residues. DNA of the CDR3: TGTGCCAGCAGCCTGATTGGAGGGGGCGCAGGCACCGGGGAGCTGTGTTTT. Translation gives CASSLIGGGAGTGELCF.

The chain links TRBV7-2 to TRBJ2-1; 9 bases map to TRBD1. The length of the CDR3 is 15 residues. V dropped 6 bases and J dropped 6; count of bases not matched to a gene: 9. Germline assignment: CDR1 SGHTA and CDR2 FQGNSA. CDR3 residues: CASSYRTGVPNEQFF. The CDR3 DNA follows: TGTGCCAGCAGTTACCGGACAGGGGTGCCCAATGAGCAGTTCTTC.

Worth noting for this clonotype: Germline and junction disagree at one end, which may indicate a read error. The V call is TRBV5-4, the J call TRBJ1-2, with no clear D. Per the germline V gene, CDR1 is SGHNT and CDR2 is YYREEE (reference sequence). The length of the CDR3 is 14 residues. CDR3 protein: CASRLQSFLYGYTF. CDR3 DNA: TGTGCCAGCCGCTTACAGAGCTTTCTTTATGGCTACACCTTC.

The CDR3 region has the DNA TGTGCCAGCAGCGCCCGGACCCCTGGGGCCAACGTCCTGACTTTC. This translates into CASSARTPGANVLTF. J is TRBJ2-6 and V is TRBV9; D gene uncertain. CDR3 length equals 15 residues. CDR1 SGDLS and CDR2 YYNGEE come from the germline V gene. The ends were cut back, 3 bases at V and 2 bases at J, with 9 bases in the middle.

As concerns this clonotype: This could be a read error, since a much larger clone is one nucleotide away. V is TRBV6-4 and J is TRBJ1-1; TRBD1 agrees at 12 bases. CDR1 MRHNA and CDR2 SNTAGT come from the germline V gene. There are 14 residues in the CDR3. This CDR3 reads CASSEGTGGTEALF. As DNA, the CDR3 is TGTGCCAGCAGTGAAGGGACAGGGGGCACTGAAGCTCTCTTT.

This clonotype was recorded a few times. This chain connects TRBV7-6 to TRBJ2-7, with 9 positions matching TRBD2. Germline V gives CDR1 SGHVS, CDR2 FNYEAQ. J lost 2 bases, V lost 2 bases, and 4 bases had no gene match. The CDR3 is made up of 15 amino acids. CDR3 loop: CASSLKREDPYEQYF. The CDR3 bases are TGTGCCAGCAGCTTAAAGCGGGAGGACCCCTACGAGCAGTACTTC. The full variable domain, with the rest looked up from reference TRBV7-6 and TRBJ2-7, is GAGVSQSPRYKVTKRGQDVALRCDPISGHVSLYWYRQALGQGPEFLTYFNYEAQQDKSGLPNDRFSAERPEGSISTLTIQRTEQRDSAMYRCASSLKREDPYEQYFGPGTRLTVT.

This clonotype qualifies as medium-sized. In DNA, the CDR3 is TGTGCCAGCAGCTTTGACCGGGAGGGATACGAGCAGTACTTC. Its protein product is CASSFDREGYEQYF. The chain recombines TRBV7-9 with TRBJ2-7, with 8 bases matching TRBD2. After removal of 3 bases from V and 4 bases from J, the junction contained 5 bases not matched to a gene. This CDR3 contains 14 residues. Germline V lookup: CDR1 SEHNR, CDR2 FQNEAQ (reference sequence).

The CDR3 sequence: CASRAGTGGSYEQYF. The DNA of the CDR3 is TGTGCCAGCAGGGCCGGGACAGGGGGATCCTACGAGCAGTACTTC. This chain uses TRBV7-9 with TRBJ2-5; the match to TRBD1 covers 11 bases. The J call is in doubt because the DNA end fits TRBJ2-7 better. The germline CDR1 and CDR2 sequences are SEHNR and FQNEAQ (reference sequence). The CDR3 loop spans 15 amino acids.

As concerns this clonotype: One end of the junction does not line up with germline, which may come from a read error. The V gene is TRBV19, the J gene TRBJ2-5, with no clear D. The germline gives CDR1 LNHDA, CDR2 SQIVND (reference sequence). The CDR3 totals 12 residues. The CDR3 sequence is CASSIGQETRRF. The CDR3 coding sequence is TGTGCCAGTAGTATTGGCCAAGAGACCCGGCGCTTC. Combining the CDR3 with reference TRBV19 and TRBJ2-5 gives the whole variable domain DGGITQSPKYLFRKEGQNVTLSCEQNLNHDAMYWYRQDPGQGLRLIYYSQIVNDFQKGDIAEGYSVSREKKESFPLTVTSAQKNPTAFYLCASSIGQETRRFGPGTRLLVL.

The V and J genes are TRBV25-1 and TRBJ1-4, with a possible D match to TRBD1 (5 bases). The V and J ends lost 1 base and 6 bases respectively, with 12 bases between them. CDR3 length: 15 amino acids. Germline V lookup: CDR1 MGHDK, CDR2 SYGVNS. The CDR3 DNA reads TGTGCCAGCAGTGAATGGACACACGAAGATGAAAAACTGTTTTTT. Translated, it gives CASSEWTHEDEKLFF.

The CDR3 is CASSEGAVVGEPQHF. The CDR3 DNA reads TGTGCCAGCAGTGAAGGCGCCGTCGTGGGGGAGCCCCAGCATTTT. The chain links TRBV2 to TRBJ1-5, with a tentative D call TRBD1 (5 bases). The CDR3 length is 15 residues. V lost 1 base and J 8 bases, leaving 15 bases between the germline ends. Germline CDR1 reads SNHLY; CDR2 reads FYNNEI.

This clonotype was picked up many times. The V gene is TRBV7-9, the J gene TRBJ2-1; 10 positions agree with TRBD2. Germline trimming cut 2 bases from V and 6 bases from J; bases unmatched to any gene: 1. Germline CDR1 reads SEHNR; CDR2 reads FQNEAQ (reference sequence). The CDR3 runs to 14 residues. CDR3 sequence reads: CASSLRTSGNEQFF. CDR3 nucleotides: TGTGCCAGCAGCTTAAGGACTAGCGGCAATGAGCAGTTCTTC.

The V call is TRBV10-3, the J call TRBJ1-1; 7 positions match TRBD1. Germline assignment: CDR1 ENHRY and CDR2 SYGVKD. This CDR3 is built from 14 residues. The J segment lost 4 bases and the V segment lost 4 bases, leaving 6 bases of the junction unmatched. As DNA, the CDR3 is TGTGCCATCAGTGTGAGGGGGCGCGGCACTGAAGCTTTCTTT. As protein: CAISVRGRGTEAFF.